This TCR beta chain was identified in a study of T cells after posttransplantation cyclophosphamide listed by TCRdb under 2016. General notes on the study: Using TRB sequencing, the study followed how the T cell repertoire reconstituted after myeloablative bone marrow transplantation in which posttransplantation cyclophosphamide served as GVHD prophylaxis. Samples from around 35 PTCy-treated patients and about 17 related bone marrow donors of those patients were subjected to antigen receptor sequencing. Blood from every one of the roughly 35 PTCy patients who had 1-year posttransplant specimens underwent TRB sequencing. TRB sequencing was also done on up to about 3 additional blood samples from 2 to 5.2 years after transplant in 3 patients, and on pretransplant blood from 4 patients. Because TRA and TRB clonality correlated tightly in several samples, later TCR analyses were limited to TRB. Public TRB sequences were searched against a database of over 3,600 sequences associated with responses to pathogens, tumor antigens, self-antigens and alloantigens.

At least ten counts were recorded for this clone. It has no known antigen specificity. Nothing much larger sits one base from this clone, and base qualities are not available. TRB sequencing used genomic DNA with the immunoSEQ assay at survey resolution or the hsTCRB kit. As for the authors' bioinformatics: Initial read processing used immunoSEQ software, and repertoire analyses used the LymphoSeq R package. For each TRB dataset, clonality was calculated as 1 minus normalized Shannon entropy, and the Gini coefficient was computed as well. To infer phenotypes in unsorted samples, TRB sequences from sorted subsets of the recipient or donor were mapped onto unsorted samples from the same recipient. TCRdb took over this immuneACCESS table, retaining in-frame rearrangements with V and J assigned. Such tables are incomplete; in checked studies, under half of the missing clones stem from an unresolved V gene, and the remainder is unexplained. V and J calls and clone size come straight from that table; D and trimming were deduced from the DNA. The sample features 40,000 to 60,000 clones, and none is a singleton. Together, the top ten hold roughly 2% of the sample.

What the research found in general, with its limitations: The TRB repertoires of T cells infiltrating skin or GI tract showed only limited overlap with the TRB repertoires of T cells in blood. Across around 40 patients, TRB clonality was highly associated with recipient CMV seropositivity and CMV reactivation, and diversity in PTCy patients was similar to diversity in CNI/methotrexate controls. Donor-recipient similarity was low at 1-2 months but increased during the first year, and donor CD8+ memory clones often dominated later blood repertoires.

On the day of marrow donation, related bone marrow donors gave peripheral blood samples. Mononuclear cells from peripheral blood and bone marrow were separated by Ficoll-Hypaque density centrifugation and then cryopreserved. Taken from the germline V gene, the CDR1 and CDR2 loops are LGHNA and YSLEER. The junction shows trimming of 4 bases on V and 2 bases on J, and the gene matches do not reach 3 bases of it. The CDR3 holds 15 amino acids from the cysteine to the phenylalanine. CDR3 DNA is the only sequence kept; it has 45 bases, read in frame from the first base. The chain was built from TRBV4-3 and TRBJ2-1, with TRBD2 matching 9 junction bases. This clonotype was sampled from a man aged 35 to 55 in good health, CMV-negative, and a related stem cell transplant donor. Input material: PBMCs. CDR3 reads: CASSRLADTYNEQFF. The DNA sequence reads TGCGCCAGCAGCCGACTAGCGGATACCTACAATGAGCAGTTCTTC.